The 31 T cell receptor beta chains below all came from one sample that was sequenced in a study of blood T cell repertoires in COVID-19. Some clones are missing from TCRdb's copy, which holds only in-frame ones; the method was immunoSEQ multiplex PCR. The sample shows 200,000 to 250,000 clones, roughly 89% of them seen only once. Sequencing was carried out using PBMCs or T cells enriched from blood (not recorded which). These receptors were collected from a woman aged 40-49 years with acute COVID-19.

This clone showed up just once. V usage is TRBV5-1 and J usage is TRBJ1-1; D might be TRBD1 (6 bases). The CDR3 runs 14 residues. Germline V gene data show CDR1 as SGHRS and CDR2 as YFSETQ. V was trimmed by 3 bases and J by 6 bases, leaving 15 bases between them. The CDR3 coding sequence is TGCGCCAGCAGCTACTCAGGGGAGAGCTCTGAAGCTTTCTTT. This translates into CASSYSGESSEAFF.

The chain is built from TRBV3-1 (or the pseudogene TRBV3-2) and TRBJ1-1; 8 bases map to TRBD1. The V and J ends lost 5 bases and 0 bases, in that order; junction bases with no gene match: 5. Germline assignment: CDR1 LGHDT and CDR2 YNNKEL (reference sequence). The CDR3 contains 15 residues. The CDR3 nucleotides read TGTGCCAGCAGCGGCCCGGGACAGGTGAACACTGAAGCTTTCTTT. This gives the protein CASSGPGQVNTEAFF.

On this clone: Other DNA sequences in the same sample also yield this CDR3. The rearrangement uses TRBV19 and TRBJ2-3; 9 nucleotides agree with TRBD2. The J segment lost 3 bases and the V segment lost 1 base, leaving 2 bases of the junction unmatched. The CDR3 extends over 15 amino acids. Germline loops: CDR1 LNHDA, CDR2 SQIVND (reference sequence). Written as DNA, the CDR3 is TGTGCCAGTAGTATAGGGCTAGCGGGGACAGATACGCAGTATTTT. This sequence encodes CASSIGLAGTDTQYF.

The chain has TRBV4-3 and TRBJ2-1; D is perhaps TRBD1 (6 bases). V was clipped by 1 base and J by 9 bases, with 16 bases between them. The length of the CDR3 is 15 residues. Germline values: CDR1 LGHNA, CDR2 YSLEER. This chain's CDR3 is CASSQGFQGLSEQFF. The CDR3 nucleotides are TGCGCCAGCAGCCAAGGTTTTCAGGGGTTAAGTGAGCAGTTCTTC.

This clone was picked up one time. The V gene is TRBV30, the J gene TRBJ1-6; possibly TRBD1 for D (5 bases). The germline V and J ends were trimmed by 8 bases and 5 bases, with 13 bases remaining between them. The CDR3 consists of 13 residues. From germline, CDR1 is GTSNPN and CDR2 SVGIG (reference sequence). The CDR3 coding sequence is TGTGCCGGTAACCAGGGTAATAATTCACCCCTCCACTTT. Its protein is CAGNQGNNSPLHF. The variable domain in full, completed from reference TRBV30 and TRBJ1-6, reads SQTIHQWPATLVQPVGSPLSLECTVEGTSNPNLYWYRQAAGRGLQLLFYSVGIGQISSEVPQNLSASRPQDRQFILSSKKLLLSDSGFYLCAGNQGNNSPLHFGNGTRLTVT.

V usage is TRBV14 and J usage is TRBJ1-1; no firm D call. CDR1 is SGHDN and CDR2 is FVKESK in the germline V gene. The CDR3 sequence is 12 residues long. With 4 bases removed from V and 4 bases from J, the gap between germline ends came to 7 bases. CDR3 nucleotides: TGTGCCAGCAGCCGCTTTAGCACTGAAGCTTTCTTT. This translates into CASSRFSTEAFF.

This clone occurred a few times. This sequence joins TRBV12-3 or TRBV12-4 and TRBJ1-1, with D unresolved. Deletions cut 3 bases from V and 8 bases from J, with 7 bases between. CDR3 length: 11 residues. The CDR3, as DNA: TGTGCCAGCAGTTTTAGCCGGGAAGCTTTCTTT. This encodes CASSFSREAFF.

The chain couples TRBV10-1 to TRBJ1-5, with 7 positions matching TRBD1. Germline CDR1 reads WNHNN; CDR2 reads SYGVQD (reference sequence). The J segment lost 4 bases and the V segment lost 8 bases, leaving 11 bases of the junction unmatched. The CDR3 has 15 residues. CDR3 in amino acids: CASGHRDSRNQPQHF. The CDR3, as DNA: TGCGCCAGCGGCCACCGGGACAGCCGTAATCAGCCCCAGCATTTT.

The chain employs TRBV6-6 and TRBJ2-2, with D perhaps matching TRBD1 (6 bases). Germline lookup yields CDR1 MNHNY and CDR2 SVGAGI (reference sequence). Trimming stripped 5 bases from V and 4 bases from J, with 17 bases between. This CDR3 comprises 16 residues. The CDR3 sequence is CASSRIQGLLTGELFF. DNA for the CDR3: TGTGCCAGCAGTCGAATACAGGGCCTACTCACCGGGGAGCTGTTTTTT.

The genes are TRBV7-8 and TRBJ1-5; weak D call: TRBD1 (6 bases). The V gene lost 5 bases and the J gene lost 8 bases, with 22 bases spanning the gap. Germline V gene data show CDR1 as SGHVS and CDR2 as FQNEAQ. The CDR3 is made up of 16 amino acids. Written as DNA, the CDR3 is TGTGCCAGCAGCCCGTACCGAGGACAGCTTGGAGAGCCCCAGCATTTT. Its protein product is CASSPYRGQLGEPQHF.

This chain links TRBV11-2 with TRBJ2-7; perhaps TRBD2 as D (6 bases). V lost 0 bases and J lost 3, with 12 bases in between. This CDR3 comprises 15 residues. CDR1 SGHAT and CDR2 FQNNGV come from the germline V gene. CDR3 DNA sequence: TGTGCCAGCAGCTTAGATCCGGAGGGAAGCTACGAGCAGTACTTC. Translating it yields CASSLDPEGSYEQYF.

The table lists this clone with many counts. The chain has TRBV6-4 and TRBJ2-3, with 9 positions matching TRBD2. Losses at the gene ends were 3 bases for V and 4 bases for J; bases not matched to a gene: 2. There are 14 residues in the CDR3. Germline assignment: CDR1 MRHNA and CDR2 SNTAGT. The CDR3 DNA is TGTGCCAGCAGTGATTTAGCGGGGGCAGATACGCAGTATTTT. Protein: CASSDLAGADTQYF.

Written as DNA, the CDR3 is TGTGCCAGCAGTGAAGCGGGCGGAGGTCGACTGAGCACTGAAGCTTTCTTT. This gives the protein CASSEAGGGRLSTEAFF. The chain uses TRBV2 and TRBJ1-1; D not resolved. Trimming took 0 bases from V and 4 from J, leaving 18 bases between them. The CDR3 is 17 amino acids. Germline V gene lookup returns CDR1 SNHLY and CDR2 FYNNEI.

The rearrangement uses TRBV5-1 and TRBJ1-3; no clear D gene. The CDR3 runs to 15 residues. Per germline, CDR1 SGHRS and CDR2 YFSETQ. V dropped 4 bases and J dropped 4 bases, with 15 bases sitting between them. The CDR3 nucleotides are TGCGCCAGCAGCCCTGACGGAGTTTGGGGAAACACCATATATTTT. Its protein product is CASSPDGVWGNTIYF.

The V gene is TRBV5-1, the J gene TRBJ2-5; 7 nucleotides agree with TRBD1. Per germline, CDR1 SGHRS and CDR2 YFSETQ. This CDR3 region has 15 residues. V shed 0 bases, J shed 1 base, and the junction held 3 bases outside the gene matches. CDR3 residues: CASSLEGALQETQYF. CDR3 sequence (DNA): TGCGCCAGCAGCTTGGAGGGGGCCCTCCAAGAGACCCAGTACTTC.

The gene calls are TRBV12-3 or TRBV12-4 and TRBJ1-2, with D hard to call. Trimming stripped 3 bases from V and 4 bases from J, with 6 bases between. This CDR3 region has 12 residues. CDR3 DNA sequence: TGTGCCAGCAGTTTTTCCGGCTATGGCTACACCTTC. This codes for CASSFSGYGYTF.

The gene calls are TRBV11-3 and TRBJ2-1; TRBD1 matches 7 bases. The V segment lost 0 bases and the J segment 5 bases; nucleotides outside the gene matches: 4. From germline, CDR1 is SGHNT and CDR2 YENEEA. The CDR3 runs to 15 residues. The CDR3 here is CASSLDPGTDNEQFF. The CDR3 coding sequence is TGTGCCAGCAGCTTAGATCCGGGGACAGACAATGAGCAGTTCTTC.

The chain joins TRBV10-3 to TRBJ2-7; 10 bases are shared with TRBD2. CDR3 size: 15 residues. CDR1 and CDR2 (germline): ENHRY, SYGVKD. V shed 6 bases and J 2 bases; nucleotides not matched to a gene: 7. The CDR3 sequence: CAIRGTSVSTYEQYF. The CDR3 coding sequence is TGTGCCATCAGAGGGACTAGCGTCTCCACCTACGAGCAGTACTTC.

This chain uses TRBV5-5 with TRBJ1-2; unclear D gene. Germline V gene lookup returns CDR1 SGHKS and CDR2 YYEKEE (reference sequence). Trimming removed 0 bases at V and 4 bases at J, with 10 bases between. CDR3 length: 14 amino acids. The CDR3 protein is CASSLGRMGYGYTF. The CDR3 nucleotides read TGTGCCAGCAGCTTGGGGCGGATGGGCTATGGCTACACCTTC.

The chain carries TRBV7-9 and TRBJ1-6; tentative D call: TRBD1 (5 bases). The CDR3 spans 13 residues. Between the trimmed V and J ends, which lost 5 bases and 10 bases, there was a span of 12 bases. Germline V gives CDR1 SEHNR, CDR2 FQNEAQ (reference sequence). The CDR3 spells CASSQSGSSPLHF. The CDR3 DNA reads as TGTGCCAGCAGCCAATCAGGGTCCTCACCCCTCCACTTT.

This sequence joins TRBV27 and TRBJ1-6; 7 bases agree with TRBD1. There are 14 residues in the CDR3. Germline V gene sequence: CDR1 MNHEY, CDR2 SMNVEV (reference sequence). V was clipped by 6 bases and J by 10 bases; unmatched bases: 9. The CDR3 loop is CASSPGTEGSPLHF. DNA of the CDR3: TGTGCCAGCAGCCCAGGGACAGAGGGATCACCCCTCCACTTT.

This clone was found once. The chain joins TRBV27 to TRBJ1-6; the D gene is possibly TRBD1 (5 bases). This CDR3 has 15 amino acids. The germline V and J ends were trimmed by 2 bases and 10 bases, with 15 bases remaining between them. Germline CDR1 and CDR2: MNHEY and SMNVEV (reference sequence). The CDR3 is CASSLTQGGRSPLHF. In nucleotides, the CDR3 is TGTGCCAGCAGTTTAACCCAGGGTGGAAGATCACCCCTCCACTTT.

The chain employs TRBV5-8 and TRBJ2-1; D remains unclear. Germline V gene sequence: CDR1 SGHTS, CDR2 YDEGEE. V dropped 2 bases and J dropped 3 bases, with 6 bases sitting between them. The CDR3 covers 13 residues. CDR3 sequence: CASSLQLYNEQFF. The CDR3 bases are TGTGCCAGCAGCTTACAGCTCTACAATGAGCAGTTCTTC. Drawing the rest from reference TRBV5-8 and TRBJ2-1, the complete variable domain is EAGVTQSPTHLIKTRGQQATLRCSPISGHTSVYWYQQALGLGLQFLLWYDEGEERNRGNFPPRFSGRQFPNYSSELNVNALELEDSALYLCASSLQLYNEQFFGPGTRLTVL.

This sequence joins TRBV9 and TRBJ1-6, with 11 bases identical to TRBD1. The V gene end was trimmed by 0 bases and the J gene end by 8 bases; junction bases not matched to a gene: 4. Per the germline V gene, CDR1 is SGDLS and CDR2 is YYNGEE. The CDR3 covers 16 residues. The CDR3 region is CASSVGGGQGDSPLHF. DNA of the CDR3: TGTGCCAGCAGCGTAGGCGGGGGACAGGGGGATTCACCCCTCCACTTT.

This chain joins TRBV9 and TRBJ2-3; 8 positions agree with TRBD2. Germline assignment: CDR1 SGDLS and CDR2 YYNGEE. The junction had 6 bases not matched to a gene; V was cut back by 3 bases and J by 0 bases. The CDR3 sequence is 16 residues long. DNA for the CDR3: TGTGCCAGCAGCGCTCATAGCGGGGAAAGCACAGATACGCAGTATTTT. It encodes CASSAHSGESTDTQYF.

The chain recombines TRBV10-3 with TRBJ1-1; 7 positions match TRBD1. V dropped 1 base and J dropped 8; count of bases not matched to a gene: 13. CDR3 length equals 16 residues. Germline V gene lookup returns CDR1 ENHRY and CDR2 SYGVKD. CDR3 sequence (DNA): TGTGCCATCAGTGAGTTGAGGGGGCGGGGAGTAGGAGAAGCTTTCTTT. Residues: CAISELRGRGVGEAFF.

The chain is built from TRBV11-2 and TRBJ2-1, with 10 bases identical to TRBD1. The germline V gene encodes CDR1 SGHAT and CDR2 FQNNGV. The V segment lost 6 bases and the J segment 3 bases; nucleotides outside the gene matches: 5. CDR3 length equals 15 residues. The CDR3 DNA reads as TGTGCCAGCAGTTCGACAGGGGGCAGCTACAATGAGCAGTTCTTC. Translating gives CASSSTGGSYNEQFF.

This sequence joins TRBV9 and TRBJ1-1, with TRBD1 matching over 7 bases. The CDR3 runs to 14 residues. In germline, CDR1 is SGDLS, CDR2 YYNGEE. V gave up 2 bases and J gave up 2 bases; unmatched junction bases: 3. This chain's CDR3 is CASSVGQSNTEAFF. DNA of the CDR3: TGTGCCAGCAGCGTGGGACAGTCAAACACTGAAGCTTTCTTT.

The V call is TRBV6-2 or TRBV6-3, the J call TRBJ1-1; D gene uncertain. Germline CDR1 reads MNHEY; CDR2 reads SVGEGT. CDR3 size: 14 residues. V lost 4 bases, J lost 4 bases, and 13 bases lay in between. The CDR3 DNA sequence: TGTGCCAGCAGTTCCTCGTCCGAGGGCACTGAAGCTTTCTTT. Amino acids: CASSSSSEGTEAFF.

The rearrangement joins TRBV13 to TRBJ1-2; 7 bases line up with TRBD1. V shed 2 bases and J 4 bases; nucleotides not matched to a gene: 1. Germline V gene lookup returns CDR1 PRHDT and CDR2 FYEKMQ (reference sequence). CDR3 length: 13 amino acids. CDR3 region: CASSLQGVYGYTF. The CDR3 bases are TGTGCCAGCAGCTTACAGGGGGTCTATGGCTACACCTTC.

This clone was detected a few times. V gene TRBV4-1 combines with J gene TRBJ1-2; the match to TRBD1 covers 10 bases. Germline V gene data show CDR1 as MGHRA and CDR2 as YSYEKL. Trimming cost V 0 bases and J 4 bases; bases outside gene matches: 8. The CDR3 covers 17 residues. For the CDR3, the DNA is TGCGCCAGCAGCCAAGACCCTGGGACAGGGGTTGGCTATGGCTACACCTTC. This encodes CASSQDPGTGVGYGYTF.